This TCR beta chain is drawn from a study of molecular identifiers for immune sequencing clone quantification. Findings of the study overall: Jurkat TCR RNA spiked in from one cell could reportedly be detected among 900,000 or so naive cells.

Every naive CD8 library was made from between about 18,000 and 1,100,000 sorted cells with 10%, 30% or 50% RNA. Sorting defined naive CD8 T cells as CD8+CD4-CCR7+CD45RA+. Germline trimming cut 0 bases from V and 1 base from J; bases unmatched to any gene: 22. The CDR3 spans 23 residues. Germline assignment: CDR1 SGHRS and CDR2 YFSETQ. The use of previously described methods and listed TCR primers produced the bulk TCR libraries. TCRdb ran MiXCR on the PCR reads and lists one entry per CDR3 protein. This sample yields some 590,000 distinct CDR3 sequences, of which about 25% are seen a single time; about 0.84% belongs to the top ten. In regard to this clonotype: Its antigen remains unidentified.

The sample consisted of naive CD8+ T cells from blood, with Jurkat cell RNA spiked in. The subset denotes: FACS-sorted CD8+CD4-CCR7+CD45RA+ naive T cells. The V and J genes are TRBV5-1 and TRBJ2-3; 11 bases match TRBD2. The receptor comes from a human donor in good health. Some libraries in this study had Jurkat cell RNA spiked in. The CDR3 bases are TGCGCCAGCAGCTTGGTTCCTCTAGCGGGAGGTATCCGCATCCTTACGGGCACAGATACGCAGTATTTT. It encodes CASSLVPLAGGIRILTGTDTQYF. The full variable domain, with the rest looked up from reference TRBV5-1 and TRBJ2-3, is KAGVTQTPRYLIKTRGQQVTLSCSPISGHRSVSWYQQTPGQGLQFLFEYFSETQRNKGNFPGRFSGRQFSNSRSEMNVSTLELGDSALYLCASSLVPLAGGIRILTGTDTQYFGPGTRLTVL.